A single sample is the source of the 22 T cell receptor beta chains below, sequenced in a study of blood T cell repertoires in COVID-19. The protocol was immunoSEQ multiplex PCR, while the TCRdb copy is restricted to in-frame clones and leaves out a portion. The top ten hold roughly 7.8% of the sample, which has about 240,000 clones, around 87% seen once. The specimen sequenced was peripheral blood. These receptors were taken from a man between 60 and 70 years old who had recovered from COVID-19.

This sequence joins TRBV18 and TRBJ1-4; 9 nucleotides match TRBD1. The V and J ends lost 2 bases and 7 bases, in that order; junction bases with no gene match: 8. Germline CDR1 and CDR2: KGHSH and LQKENI. This CDR3 has 16 amino acids. CDR3 nucleotide sequence: TGTGCCAGCTCACCAGAAACAGGGGGCCGGGGTGAAAAACTGTTTTTT. It yields the protein CASSPETGGRGEKLFF. The entire variable domain, with the rest obtained from reference TRBV18 and TRBJ1-4, is as follows: NAGVMQNPRHLVRRRGQEARLRCSPMKGHSHVYWYRQLPEEGLKFMVYLQKENIIDESGMPKERFSAEFPKEGPSILRIQQVVRGDSAAYFCASSPETGGRGEKLFFGSGTQLSVL.

The gene calls are TRBV28 and TRBJ1-6; D ambiguous. The germline V and J ends were trimmed by 4 bases and 9 bases, with 19 bases remaining between them. The germline gives CDR1 MDHEN, CDR2 SYDVKM. The CDR3 is made up of 16 amino acids. In DNA form, the CDR3 reads TGTGCCAGCAGTTCTTACTCGGTAATACCGCTTTCACCCCTCCACTTT. Translated: CASSSYSVIPLSPLHF.

The V gene is TRBV20-1, the J gene TRBJ1-1; D uncertain. V was pared by 1 base and J by 5 bases, with 5 bases between. Germline-derived CDR1 and CDR2 are DFQATT and SNEGSKA (reference sequence). The CDR3 consists of 11 residues. This CDR3 is CSARVKTEAFF. CDR3 bases: TGCAGTGCTAGAGTAAAAACTGAAGCTTTCTTT.

The chain joins TRBV30 to TRBJ1-2, with 8 bases fitting TRBD1. Germline CDR1 GTSNPN, CDR2 SVGIG (reference sequence). The CDR3 is 13 amino acids. V dropped 3 bases and J dropped 6; count of bases not matched to a gene: 6. This CDR3 is CAWRITGGNGYTF. CDR3 sequence (DNA): TGTGCCTGGAGAATCACAGGGGGGAATGGCTACACCTTC.

In this sample, this clone turned up once. The V call is TRBV20-1, the J call TRBJ1-1, with 9 bases fitting TRBD1. V dropped 3 bases and J dropped 4; count of bases not matched to a gene: 12. Germline V gene data show CDR1 as DFQATT and CDR2 as SNEGSKA (reference sequence). The CDR3 spans 16 residues. CDR3 nucleotides: TGCAGTGCTAGTAAGAGGGGGACAGGGAGGAGCACTGAAGCTTTCTTT. This gives the protein CSASKRGTGRSTEAFF.

The J gene is TRBJ2-1, the V gene TRBV27, with D perhaps TRBD1 (5 bases). The germline CDR1 and CDR2 sequences are MNHEY and SMNVEV (reference sequence). V was shortened by 0 bases and J by 9 bases, with 15 bases between the two germline ends. The CDR3 totals 15 residues. CDR3 nucleotides: TGTGCCAGCAGTTTATCCCAGGGCGCTCATAGTGAGCAGTTCTTC. Its translation is CASSLSQGAHSEQFF.

This clone was recorded a few times. The chain is built from TRBV24-1 and TRBJ1-6; 7 nucleotides match TRBD1. The CDR3 totals 23 residues. Germline CDR1 is KGHDR and CDR2 is SFDVKD. Trimming cost V 4 bases and J 8 bases; bases outside gene matches: 31. CDR3 nucleotide sequence: TGTGCCACCAGTGACCCGGTCGAATTCCCCGGGGGACAGTGGGGGGATCGATATTCACCCCTCCACTTT. It translates to CATSDPVEFPGGQWGDRYSPLHF.

The rearrangement links TRBV30 to TRBJ2-5; 8 bases line up with TRBD2. Germline trimming cut 7 bases from V and 5 bases from J; bases unmatched to any gene: 9. This CDR3 is 13 amino acids long. Germline CDR1 reads GTSNPN; CDR2 reads SVGIG (reference sequence). The CDR3 is CASSQLAAETQYF. In nucleotides, the CDR3 is TGTGCCTCCTCTCAACTAGCGGCTGAGACCCAGTACTTC.

This clone appeared a few times. CDR3 sequence (DNA): TGTGCTAGTGGTTTGGTACTCGGGGGAGGCACTGAAGCTTTCTTT. This gives the protein CASGLVLGGGTEAFF. The J gene is TRBJ1-1, the V gene TRBV12-5; D is possibly TRBD1 (5 bases). Trimming removed 0 bases at V and 4 bases at J, with 12 bases between. Germline V gives CDR1 LGHNT, CDR2 FRNRAP. There are 15 residues in the CDR3.

V and J are TRBV2 and TRBJ1-1, with D possibly TRBD1 on 6 matching bases. Germline lookup yields CDR1 SNHLY and CDR2 FYNNEI. Trimming took off 7 bases at V and 1 base at J, with 13 bases between the two ends. This CDR3 spans 14 amino acids. The CDR3 DNA sequence: TGTGCCAGCATTTGGGGACAATCGAACACTGAAGCTTTCTTT. The encoded protein is CASIWGQSNTEAFF.

The chain links TRBV4-2 to TRBJ1-4, with D perhaps matching TRBD1 (5 bases). The CDR3 sequence is 16 residues long. V was clipped by 4 bases and J by 1 base, with 13 bases between them. CDR1 and CDR2 from the germline V gene are LGHNA and YNFKEQ. CDR3 residues: CASSRPPTGTNEKLFF. CDR3 sequence (DNA): TGTGCCAGCAGCCGCCCCCCCACAGGAACTAATGAAAAACTGTTTTTT.

J is TRBJ1-2 and V is TRBV9; a possible D gene is TRBD1 (5 bases). CDR1 and CDR2 (germline): SGDLS, YYNGEE. This CDR3 has 14 amino acids. The V and J ends lost 4 bases and 3 bases respectively, with 13 bases between them. CDR3 DNA sequence: TGTGCCAGCAGCCCGCAGGGTTACGACTATGGCTACACCTTC. This codes for CASSPQGYDYGYTF. The whole variable domain, filled in from reference TRBV9 and TRBJ1-2, reads DSGVTQTPKHLITATGQRVTLRCSPRSGDLSVYWYQQSLDQGLQFLIQYYNGEERAKGNILERFSAQQFPDLHSELNLSSLELGDSALYFCASSPQGYDYGYTFGSGTRLTVV.

The chain employs TRBV9 and TRBJ1-3; 9 bases align to TRBD1. The CDR3 extends over 16 amino acids. After removal of 4 bases from V and 0 bases from J, the junction contained 5 bases not matched to a gene. Germline V gene lookup returns CDR1 SGDLS and CDR2 YYNGEE. Here the CDR3 reads CASSFQTGGSGNTIYF. The CDR3 nucleotides read TGTGCCAGCAGCTTCCAGACAGGGGGCTCTGGAAACACCATATATTTT.

The chain links TRBV20-1 to TRBJ2-1, with 9 bases matching TRBD2. V shed 3 bases and J 7 bases; nucleotides not matched to a gene: 7. Per germline, CDR1 DFQATT and CDR2 SNEGSKA (reference sequence). This CDR3 region has 14 residues. In nucleotides, the CDR3 is TGCAGTGCTAGTGGTCTAGCGGGGAGGAATGAGCAGTTCTTC. It specifies CSASGLAGRNEQFF.

In the case of this clone: The same CDR3 also results from other DNA sequences found in this sample. V usage is TRBV3-1 (or the pseudogene TRBV3-2) and J usage is TRBJ1-2, with 11 bases that match TRBD1. Per the germline V gene, CDR1 is LGHDT and CDR2 is YNNKEL (reference sequence). The V and J ends lost 4 bases and 8 bases, in that order; junction bases with no gene match: 6. There are 14 residues in the CDR3. The CDR3 DNA follows: TGTGCCAGCAGCCTACCGGGACAGGGGGGCGGCTACACCTTC. Amino acid sequence: CASSLPGQGGGYTF.

The V call is TRBV3-1 (or the pseudogene TRBV3-2), the J call TRBJ1-1; D uncertain. The V end lost 4 bases, the J end lost 4 bases, and 19 bases lay between the germline ends. The germline V gene encodes CDR1 LGHDT and CDR2 YNNKEL (reference sequence). CDR3 length: 16 amino acids. In DNA form, the CDR3 reads TGTGCCAGCAGCCCTCGGGCCCCCCGCGCGGGCACTGAAGCTTTCTTT. Protein sequence: CASSPRAPRAGTEAFF.

The chain couples TRBV12-5 to TRBJ2-1; 7 bases are shared with TRBD1. Germline loops: CDR1 LGHNT, CDR2 FRNRAP. With 5 bases clipped from V and 2 bases from J, the junction kept 6 bases outside the gene matches. CDR3 length: 15 residues. The CDR3 DNA follows: TGTGCTAGTGGTCTCCGACAGGGACCCTACAATGAGCAGTTCTTC. It codes for CASGLRQGPYNEQFF.

The chain has TRBV21-1 and TRBJ1-5; the listed D gene, TRBD1, was not tested against the DNA. TRBV21-1 is given as a pseudogene. The CDR3 has 15 amino acids. The CDR3 nucleotides are TGTGCCAGCAGCGGGCTGGACAGGGACCATCAGCCCCAGCATTTT. Its protein product is CASSGLDRDHQPQHF.

The rearrangement uses TRBV23-1 and TRBJ2-3; TRBD1 agrees at 8 bases. TRBV23-1 is known as an ORF, though its function is uncertain. The CDR3 extends over 17 amino acids. Trimming cost V 0 bases and J 1 base; bases outside gene matches: 6. The CDR3 region is CASSQSGQGAGTDTQYF. The CDR3 nucleotides are TGCGCCAGCAGTCAATCCGGTCAGGGGGCTGGCACAGATACGCAGTATTTT.

With respect to this clone: The sample carries other DNA sequences with the same CDR3. CDR3 residues: CASSLGGSNQPQHF. CDR3 DNA sequence: TGTGCCAGCAGTTTGGGGGGGAGCAATCAGCCCCAGCATTTT. The chain couples TRBV28 to TRBJ1-5, with a tentative D call TRBD1 (5 bases). The V and J ends lost 3 bases and 1 base respectively, with 7 bases between them. This CDR3 is 14 amino acids long. CDR1 and CDR2 from the germline V gene are MDHEN and SYDVKM.

The chain employs TRBV29-1 and TRBJ2-5; 9 nucleotides agree with TRBD1. The trim removed 2 bases at V and 0 bases at J, leaving 4 bases unmatched. Germline assignment: CDR1 SQVTM and CDR2 ANQGSEA. The CDR3 loop spans 15 amino acids. The CDR3 protein is CSVERDRDHQETQYF. The DNA for the CDR3 is TGCAGCGTTGAAAGGGACAGGGACCACCAAGAGACCCAGTACTTC.

The rearrangement links TRBV12-3 or TRBV12-4 to TRBJ1-1; tentative D call: TRBD1 (5 bases). CDR3 length: 13 residues. V lost 9 bases, J lost 2 bases, and 13 bases lay in between. The CDR3 loop reads CASLDRRNTEAFF. CDR3 in DNA: TGTGCCAGTTTAGACAGAAGAAACACTGAAGCTTTCTTT.